The rows below give T cell receptor beta chains drawn from one sample of a study of T cell repertoires in cytomegalovirus infection. These receptors' antigens are unknown. TCRdb analysed the reads with MiXCR anew, one entry per CDR3 protein. This sample has around 300,000 distinct CDR3 sequences, with about 20% found just once. The starting material was cultured PBMCs, obtained from culture after CMV antigen stimulation. The source is a human donor in good health (CMV status not recorded). Some clones in this sample may be carry-over from other donors' samples. Both conserved end residues are part of each CDR3. D genes are given only for firm matches. Size is stated for part of the rows, as once, few or many counts, or as a class when the clone is expanded.

clone_size: many; j_call: TRBJ1-2; d_call: .; v_call: TRBV7-2; cdr3_nt: TGTGCCAGCAGCTTACTACCGGGACAACTGGGGTACACCTTC; cdr3_aa: CASSLLPGQLGYTF
clone_size: .; j_call: TRBJ1-2; d_call: .; v_call: TRBV6-5; cdr3_nt: TGTGCCAGCAGTTACTCTGAGCTCTATGGCTACACCTTC; cdr3_aa: CASSYSELYGYTF
clone_size: .; j_call: TRBJ1-5; d_call: .; v_call: TRBV3-1; cdr3_nt: TGTGCCAGCAGCCATGGGGGGCGCCGCAATCAGCCCCAGCATTTT; cdr3_aa: CASSHGGRRNQPQHF
clone_size: .; j_call: TRBJ2-7; d_call: TRBD1; v_call: TRBV7-2; cdr3_nt: TGTGCCAGCAGCTCCACAGGGGTAGGGGCCTACGAGCAGTACTTC; cdr3_aa: CASSSTGVGAYEQYF
clone_size: .; j_call: TRBJ1-3; d_call: .; v_call: TRBV18; cdr3_nt: TGTGCCAGCACCCAGACTGGGAGGCCTGGAAACACCATATATTTT; cdr3_aa: CASTQTGRPGNTIYF
clone_size: many; j_call: TRBJ2-1; d_call: .; v_call: TRBV27; cdr3_nt: TGTGCCAGCAGTACTCGGGACGGTAGGTCCTACAATGAGCAGTTCTTC; cdr3_aa: CASSTRDGRSYNEQFF
clone_size: many; j_call: TRBJ2-6; d_call: TRBD2; v_call: TRBV7-8; cdr3_nt: TGTGCCAGCAGCGCCACAATTAGCGGGACTGGGGCCAACGTCCTGACTTTC; cdr3_aa: CASSATISGTGANVLTF
clone_size: .; j_call: TRBJ2-1; d_call: .; v_call: TRBV24-1; cdr3_nt: TGTGCCACCAGTGACTCTGAGTCGGAGAATGAGCAGTTCTTC; cdr3_aa: CATSDSESENEQFF
clone_size: .; j_call: TRBJ2-1; d_call: .; v_call: TRBV12-3/TRBV12-4; cdr3_nt: TGTGCCAGCACGGTGGGGTGGAACAATGAGCAGTTCTTC; cdr3_aa: CASTVGWNNEQFF
clone_size: .; j_call: TRBJ2-2; d_call: .; v_call: TRBV28; cdr3_nt: TGTGCCAGCAGTTTAATAGGTGACCTCGAGCTGTTTTTT; cdr3_aa: CASSLIGDLELFF
clone_size: few; j_call: TRBJ2-1; d_call: TRBD1; v_call: TRBV4-1; cdr3_nt: TGCGCCAGCAGCCCCCCGGTCTGGGACAGGAGAAACAATGAGCAGTTCTTC; cdr3_aa: CASSPPVWDRRNNEQFF
clone_size: .; j_call: TRBJ2-4; d_call: TRBD2; v_call: TRBV29-1; cdr3_nt: TGCAGCGTGTGGGGCTCCGGAGCGGGGGGAATTCAGTACTTC; cdr3_aa: CSVWGSGAGGIQYF
clone_size: .; j_call: TRBJ1-1; d_call: .; v_call: TRBV7-2; cdr3_nt: TGTGCCAGCAGCTTAGGGCCCCCAGGTACGGCCACTGAAGCTTTCTTT; cdr3_aa: CASSLGPPGTATEAFF
clone_size: .; j_call: TRBJ2-1; d_call: TRBD2; v_call: TRBV4-2; cdr3_nt: TGTGCCAGCAGCCAAGAAAGACTAGCGGATGAGCAGTTCTTC; cdr3_aa: CASSQERLADEQFF
clone_size: .; j_call: TRBJ2-3; d_call: TRBD2; v_call: TRBV20-1; cdr3_nt: TGCAGTGCTCCCGACCTAGCGGGAGCCACAGATACGCAGTATTTT; cdr3_aa: CSAPDLAGATDTQYF
clone_size: few; j_call: TRBJ1-1; d_call: TRBD1; v_call: TRBV24-1; cdr3_nt: TGTGCCACCAGAGGACAGGGGCGGAACACTGAAGCTTTCTTT; cdr3_aa: CATRGQGRNTEAFF
clone_size: few; j_call: TRBJ1-1; d_call: .; v_call: TRBV10-3; cdr3_nt: TGTGCCATCCAGGGGTCGAAGAACACTGAAGCTTTCTTT; cdr3_aa: CAIQGSKNTEAFF
clone_size: many; j_call: TRBJ2-7; d_call: .; v_call: TRBV7-9; cdr3_nt: TGTGCCAGCAGCTTAGCCCCGGGGACCTACGAGCAGTACTTC; cdr3_aa: CASSLAPGTYEQYF
clone_size: .; j_call: TRBJ2-2; d_call: .; v_call: TRBV4-3; cdr3_nt: TGCGCCAGCAGCCCGGAAGTGTCGGGGTCCGGGGAGCTGTTTTTT; cdr3_aa: CASSPEVSGSGELFF
clone_size: few; j_call: TRBJ2-6; d_call: .; v_call: TRBV12-3/TRBV12-4; cdr3_nt: TGTGCCAGCAGTGTCTACGAGGGGGCCAACGTCCTGACTTTC; cdr3_aa: CASSVYEGANVLTF
clone_size: few; j_call: TRBJ1-4; d_call: .; v_call: TRBV27; cdr3_nt: TGTGCCAGCAGTTTAGCCCTCTCGGGTGAAAAACTGTTTTTT; cdr3_aa: CASSLALSGEKLFF
clone_size: .; j_call: TRBJ2-7; d_call: .; v_call: TRBV27; cdr3_nt: TGTGCCAGCAGTCTCCAGGGACCATACGAGCAGTACTTC; cdr3_aa: CASSLQGPYEQYF
clone_size: .; j_call: TRBJ2-5; d_call: .; v_call: TRBV6-2/TRBV6-3; cdr3_nt: TGTGCCAGCGCTAGAAGGCAGCCCCAAGAGACCCAGTACTTC; cdr3_aa: CASARRQPQETQYF
clone_size: .; j_call: TRBJ2-7; d_call: TRBD2; v_call: TRBV29-1; cdr3_nt: TGCAGCGTTGCGACTAGCGGGAGGACCAACGAGCAGTACTTC; cdr3_aa: CSVATSGRTNEQYF
clone_size: few; j_call: TRBJ2-4; d_call: .; v_call: TRBV19; cdr3_nt: TGTGCCAGTAGTATAGAAGCTGACGATACCCTAGCCAAAAACATTCAGTACTTC; cdr3_aa: CASSIEADDTLAKNIQYF
clone_size: few; j_call: TRBJ2-7; d_call: .; v_call: TRBV23-1; cdr3_nt: TGCGCCAGCAGTCCTACCGAGCCCCAGGGCTACGAGCAGTACTTC; cdr3_aa: CASSPTEPQGYEQYF
clone_size: .; j_call: TRBJ2-1; d_call: .; v_call: TRBV14; cdr3_nt: TGTGCCAGCAGCCAAGTAACTTACAATGAGCAGTTCTTC; cdr3_aa: CASSQVTYNEQFF
clone_size: many; j_call: TRBJ2-1; d_call: .; v_call: TRBV27; cdr3_nt: TGTGCCAGCAGTACCACAGGGCGAGACAATGAGCAGTTCTTC; cdr3_aa: CASSTTGRDNEQFF
clone_size: .; j_call: TRBJ2-6; d_call: .; v_call: TRBV19; cdr3_nt: TGTGCCAGTACCTCAATACAGGGCAGTGGGGCCAACGTCCTGACTTTC; cdr3_aa: CASTSIQGSGANVLTF
clone_size: many; j_call: TRBJ1-6; d_call: .; v_call: TRBV7-3; cdr3_nt: TGTGCCAGCAGCTCCCAAGGGCAGGGGAGTTCACCCCTCCACTTT; cdr3_aa: CASSSQGQGSSPLHF
clone_size: .; j_call: TRBJ1-2; d_call: TRBD1; v_call: TRBV6-2/TRBV6-3; cdr3_nt: TGTGCCAGCAGTAAACAGGGGGCGCAAGGCTACACCTTC; cdr3_aa: CASSKQGAQGYTF
clone_size: few; j_call: TRBJ2-1; d_call: .; v_call: TRBV24-1; cdr3_nt: TGTGCCACCAGTGATTTGGCTGGTCAGGGCGGTTTCGGTGAGCAGTTCTTC; cdr3_aa: CATSDLAGQGGFGEQFF
clone_size: few; j_call: TRBJ2-1; d_call: TRBD2; v_call: TRBV2; cdr3_nt: TGTGCCAGCAGTGAGACCTGGGTCGGCGGGAGGGGAAATGAGCAGTTCTTC; cdr3_aa: CASSETWVGGRGNEQFF
clone_size: few; j_call: TRBJ2-3; d_call: TRBD2; v_call: TRBV11-3; cdr3_nt: TGTGCCAGCAGCTTAAGGAGGTCGAGCGGGAGATTACTGGTAACGCAGTATTTT; cdr3_aa: CASSLRRSSGRLLVTQYF
clone_size: .; j_call: TRBJ1-4; d_call: .; v_call: TRBV28; cdr3_nt: TGTGCCAGCATAAGGGGGGCGGATGAAAAACTGTTTTTT; cdr3_aa: CASIRGADEKLFF
clone_size: few; j_call: TRBJ2-2; d_call: .; v_call: TRBV28; cdr3_nt: TGTGCCAGCAGTCACGGCGGGATGCAGAACACCGGGGAGCTGTTTTTT; cdr3_aa: CASSHGGMQNTGELFF
clone_size: .; j_call: TRBJ2-3; d_call: .; v_call: TRBV5-4; cdr3_nt: TGTGCCAGCAGCGCCCCCCCCCAGGCGGCAGATACGCAGTATTTT; cdr3_aa: CASSAPPQAADTQYF
clone_size: .; j_call: TRBJ1-3; d_call: .; v_call: TRBV20-1; cdr3_nt: TGCAGTGCTAGAGATACGGGAACGGGAAACACCATATATTTT; cdr3_aa: CSARDTGTGNTIYF
clone_size: .; j_call: TRBJ1-1; d_call: .; v_call: TRBV5-6; cdr3_nt: TGTGCCAGCAGCTTACGGGGGTTCATGAACACTGAAGCTTTCTTT; cdr3_aa: CASSLRGFMNTEAFF
clone_size: few; j_call: TRBJ1-1; d_call: .; v_call: TRBV19; cdr3_nt: TGTGCCAGTAGTAAGACTGAGCGCACTGAAGCTTTCTTT; cdr3_aa: CASSKTERTEAFF
clone_size: .; j_call: TRBJ2-4; d_call: TRBD2; v_call: TRBV9; cdr3_nt: TGTGCCAGCAGCATGGGACTAGCGGGATCCAAAAACATTCAGTACTTC; cdr3_aa: CASSMGLAGSKNIQYF